These T cell receptor beta chains were read from a single sample in a study of blood T cells in healthy people across ages. TCRdb used MiXCR to reprocess the 5' RACE reads, holding one entry per CDR3 protein. The sample has about 940,000 distinct CDR3 sequences, 40% to 60% seen once. Source material: blood. Receptors were obtained from a young man in good health. The CDR3 runs from the conserved cysteine through the conserved F or W. D genes are given only for firm matches. The size entry is marked missing in some rows and otherwise reads once, few, many or a size class.

CASSEIAGGLYEQYF	TGTGCCAGCAGCGAGATAGCGGGGGGGCTCTACGAGCAGTACTTC	TRBV7-2	TRBJ2-7	NA	TRBD2
CSVAAVAGEPDTQYF	TGCAGCGTTGCTGCCGTGGCAGGGGAACCAGATACGCAGTATTTT	TRBV29-1	TRBJ2-3	NA	NA
CASSLSGNYGYTF	TGTGCCAGCAGTTTGTCTGGTAACTATGGCTACACCTTC	TRBV27	TRBJ1-2	many	NA
CASSINRDPSTDTQYF	TGTGCCAGCAGTATTAACCGGGACCCTAGCACAGATACGCAGTATTTT	TRBV27	TRBJ2-3	NA	NA
CASSLGGLAGEQYF	TGCGCCAGCAGCTTGGGAGGACTAGCGGGCGAGCAGTACTTC	TRBV5-1	TRBJ2-7	few	TRBD2
CASNDLAGGVAGELFF	TGTGCCAGCAATGATCTAGCGGGGGGAGTGGCCGGGGAGCTGTTTTTT	TRBV6-1	TRBJ2-2	NA	TRBD2
CASRTTGTLYNEQFF	TGTGCCAGCAGAACCACGGGCACCCTCTACAATGAGCAGTTCTTC	TRBV7-9	TRBJ2-1	NA	NA
CAISDWDRGRYEQYF	TGTGCCATCAGTGACTGGGACAGGGGGCGCTACGAGCAGTACTTC	TRBV10-3	TRBJ2-7	NA	TRBD1
CASSFGPVRYNEQFF	TGTGCCAGCAGTTTCGGACCTGTAAGGTACAATGAGCAGTTCTTC	TRBV6-5	TRBJ2-1	NA	NA
CASTPGATRYGYTF	TGTGCCAGCACCCCCGGGGCAACTCGATATGGCTACACCTTC	TRBV28	TRBJ1-2	few	NA